This T cell receptor (beta chain) comes out of a study of T cells in Graves' hyperthyroidism and ophthalmopathy. The CDR3 has 13 amino acids. The ends were cut back, 0 bases at V and 6 bases at J, with 11 bases in the middle. CDR1 and CDR2 from the germline V gene are DFQATT and SNEGSKA (reference sequence). This clonotype was picked up a small number of times. Researchers amplified the TCR beta CDR3 regions from RNA transcripts. Using the HTBI primer set, a first-round RT-PCR was run on the TCR CDR3. Using its own MiXCR run on the multiplex PCR reads, TCRdb lists one record per CDR3 protein. The table records about 590,000 distinct CDR3 sequences, approximately 15% of them present only once. PBMCs stemmed from approximately 9.1 ml fresh peripheral blood.

Sample: blood. This chain joins TRBV20-1 and TRBJ1-1; D gene unclear. This clonotype originated in a woman in her twenties or thirties with Graves' hyperthyroidism. Written as DNA, the CDR3 is TGCAGTGCTAGAGAGACCCGCTCGGCTGAAGCTTTCTTT. This sequence encodes CSARETRSAEAFF.